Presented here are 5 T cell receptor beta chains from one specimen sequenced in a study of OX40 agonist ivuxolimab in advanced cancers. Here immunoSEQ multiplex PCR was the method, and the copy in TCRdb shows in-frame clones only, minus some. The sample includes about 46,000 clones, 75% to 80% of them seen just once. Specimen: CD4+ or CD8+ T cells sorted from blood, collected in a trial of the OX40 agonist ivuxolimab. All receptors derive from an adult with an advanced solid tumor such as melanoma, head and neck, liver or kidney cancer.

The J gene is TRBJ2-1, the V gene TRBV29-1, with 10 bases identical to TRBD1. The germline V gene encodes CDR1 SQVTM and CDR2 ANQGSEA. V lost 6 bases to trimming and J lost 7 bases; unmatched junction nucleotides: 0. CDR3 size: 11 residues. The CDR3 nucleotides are TGCAGCGTGGGACAGGGGAATGAGCAGTTCTTC. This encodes CSVGQGNEQFF.

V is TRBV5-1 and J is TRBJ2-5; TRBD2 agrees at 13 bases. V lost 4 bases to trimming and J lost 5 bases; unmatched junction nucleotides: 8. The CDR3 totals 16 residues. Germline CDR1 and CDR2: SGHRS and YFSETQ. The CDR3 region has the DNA TGCGCCAGCAGCATTACCGGGACTAGCGGGATCGAGACCCAGTACTTC. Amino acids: CASSITGTSGIETQYF.

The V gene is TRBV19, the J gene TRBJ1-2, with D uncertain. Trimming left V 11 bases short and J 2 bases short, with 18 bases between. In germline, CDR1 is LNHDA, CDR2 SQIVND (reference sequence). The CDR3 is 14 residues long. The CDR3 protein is CAVNKGSLNYGYTF. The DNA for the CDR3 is TGTGCCGTGAACAAGGGATCCTTGAACTATGGCTACACCTTC.

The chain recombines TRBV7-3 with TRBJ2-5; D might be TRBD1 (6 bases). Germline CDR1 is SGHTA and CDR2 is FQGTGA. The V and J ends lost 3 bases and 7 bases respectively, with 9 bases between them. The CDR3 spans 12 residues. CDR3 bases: TGTGCCAGCAGCTTTGGGGGCTGGACCCAGTACTTC. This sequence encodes CASSFGGWTQYF.

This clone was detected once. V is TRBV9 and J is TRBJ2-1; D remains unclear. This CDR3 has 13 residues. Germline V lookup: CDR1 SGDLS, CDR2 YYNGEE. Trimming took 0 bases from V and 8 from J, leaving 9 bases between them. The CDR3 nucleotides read TGTGCCAGCAGCGTAGGGTTAGCCCATGAGCAGTTCTTC. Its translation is CASSVGLAHEQFF.